This TCR beta chain was recorded in a study of beta chain features in type 1 diabetes. Study-wide points: Significant though moderate, a shortening of TCRB CDR3s appeared in all four CD4+ subsets of Type 1 diabetes patients.

This clone was observed a few times. Its antigen is still unknown. The germline gives CDR1 SGHTS, CDR2 YDEGEE. There are 16 residues in the CDR3. V dropped 3 bases and J dropped 0 bases, with 15 bases sitting between them. Sequenced material consisted of expressed TCRB transcripts (all of the isolated RNA was reverse transcribed). Generated by immunoSEQ multiplex PCR, the TCRdb table keeps only in-frame clones and is missing some. The sample lists about 240,000 clones, about 15% occurring once. The sample taken for sequencing was naive CD4+ T cells from blood. The J gene is TRBJ1-2, the V gene TRBV5-8, with D possibly TRBD1 on 5 matching bases. This TCR came from a man under 40 with type 1 diabetes. The CDR3 reads CASSWGTGRTNYGYTF. Written as DNA, the CDR3 is TGTGCCAGCAGCTGGGGGACTGGAAGGACTAACTATGGCTACACCTTC.